This TCR beta chain was sequenced during a study of blood T cell repertoires in COVID-19. Those who participated ranged in age from roughly 18 to 89 years and resided in some 24 US areas. Per the original data handling: Reference gene primers were amplified, and this amplification served to estimate nucleated cell counts. Produced via immunoSEQ multiplex PCR; TCRdb's table is partial and in-frame only. V and J calls and clone size are as listed in that table; D and trimming were resolved from the DNA. This sample carries a few hundred thousand clones, 80% to 90% of them seen once, and the ten largest clones take 2.4%. V was pared by 1 base and J by 4 bases, with 2 bases of the junction left unmatched. The CDR3 is 14 amino acids. Per the germline V gene, CDR1 is MDHEN and CDR2 is SYDVKM.

The sample taken for sequencing was PBMCs or T cells enriched from blood (not recorded which). The clonotype comes from a woman younger than 35 who had recovered from COVID-19. The V and J genes are TRBV28 and TRBJ1-1; 8 bases agree with TRBD1. The CDR3 nucleotides are TGTGCCAGCAGTTTATCAGGGGGCCTCACTGAAGCTTTCTTT. Encoded protein: CASSLSGGLTEAFF.